A single sample gave rise to the 20 T cell receptor beta chains below, sequenced in a study of T cells in Graves' hyperthyroidism and ophthalmopathy (dated by TCRdb to between 2018 and 2021). Libraries came from multiplex PCR. Sequencing used an Illumina HiSeq 2000. The TCR beta CDR3 regions were amplified from RNA transcripts. The first round of RT-PCR for the TCR CDR3 was performed with the HTBI primer set and the Qiagen OneStep RT-PCR kit. The raw public reads went through TCRdb reprocessing: fastp at Q25, MiXCR clone calling, in-frame beta chains kept. CDR3 protein duplicates are merged, each entry listing the most common genes and DNA. The sample includes about 480,000 distinct CDR3 sequences, with around 14% observed a single time. The ten largest clones take up less than 20% of the sample. Sequencing was carried out using blood. The origin of the receptors is a woman aged 18 to 35 with Graves' hyperthyroidism.

This clonotype was counted ten times or more. This sequence joins TRBV19 and TRBJ1-5, with 9 bases fitting TRBD1. Germline trimming cut 5 bases from V and 0 bases from J; bases unmatched to any gene: 11. Germline CDR1 reads LNHDA; CDR2 reads SQIVND (reference sequence). This CDR3 region has 18 residues. The CDR3 sequence is CASSPPGQGANSNQPQHF. CDR3 bases: TGTGCCAGTAGTCCACCGGGACAGGGCGCCAATAGCAATCAGCCCCAGCATTTT.

This clonotype came up many times. This chain links TRBV7-9 with TRBJ2-7; unclear D gene. The CDR3 spans 16 residues. The V end was cut by 1 base, the J end by 1 base, with 14 bases between. Germline V gene lookup returns CDR1 SEHNR and CDR2 FQNEAQ (reference sequence). This CDR3 reads CASSLEVWGSSYEQYF. The DNA for the CDR3 is TGTGCCAGCAGCTTAGAAGTTTGGGGTTCTTCCTACGAGCAGTACTTC.

This clonotype appeared many times. V usage is TRBV7-3 and J usage is TRBJ2-1; 8 nucleotides match TRBD2. Germline-derived CDR1 and CDR2 are SGHTA and FQGTGA. J was trimmed by 6 bases and V by 6 bases; bases with no gene match: 7. The CDR3 extends over 14 amino acids. The CDR3 DNA sequence: TGTGCCAGCAGTCCGGGAGGGCCAGGCAATGAGCAGTTCTTC. Its translation is CASSPGGPGNEQFF.

Many counts were recorded for this clonotype. The chain combines TRBV12-3 or TRBV12-4 with TRBJ2-1; 11 nucleotides agree with TRBD1. J gave up 8 bases and V 5 bases, and 5 bases lay outside the gene matches. The CDR3 has 14 amino acids. The CDR3 here is CASSPGTGGYEQFF. Written as DNA, the CDR3 is TGTGCCAGCAGTCCCGGGACAGGGGGGTATGAGCAGTTCTTC.

This clonotype came up a few times. A much larger clone differs by one base, so this may be a read error. This rearrangement joins TRBV15 to TRBJ2-5; 13 bases are a match to TRBD2. CDR1 is LNHNV, CDR2 YYDKDF, per germline (reference sequence). The length of the CDR3 is 20 residues. CDR3 nucleotides: TGTACCACCAGCCCGGGGACTAGCGGGACCGTGACGAGGCTCCAAGAGACCCAGTACTTC. Translated, it gives CTTSPGTSGTVTRLQETQYF.

The chain is built from TRBV20-1 and TRBJ1-1; D is unresolved. Germline V CDR1 and CDR2: DFQATT, SNEGSKA (reference sequence). The V end was cut by 1 base, the J end by 3 bases, with 12 bases between. This CDR3 has 14 residues. In DNA, the CDR3 is TGCAGTGCTAGAGTACCAGTTGGATACACTGAAGCTTTCTTT. Residues: CSARVPVGYTEAFF.

The gene calls are TRBV5-1 and TRBJ1-1, with a possible D match to TRBD1 (6 bases). The germline V gene has CDR1 SGHRS and CDR2 YFSETQ. The ends were cut back, 2 bases at V and 4 bases at J, with 15 bases in the middle. This CDR3 has 15 residues. The CDR3 DNA reads as TGCGCCAGCAGCTTTTACAGGGCTGGTAGCACTGAAGCTTTCTTT. Residues: CASSFYRAGSTEAFF.

Many counts were recorded for this clonotype. V and J are TRBV11-3 and TRBJ2-2; TRBD2 aligns across 8 bases. Germline V gives CDR1 SGHNT, CDR2 YENEEA. The ends lost 4 bases at V and 6 bases at J; junction bases unmatched: 4. This CDR3 region has 14 residues. DNA for the CDR3: TGTGCCAGCAGCTCCCCGGGGGGGGCCGGGGAGCTGTTTTTT. Translated: CASSSPGGAGELFF. Complete variable domain (other parts from reference TRBV11-3 and TRBJ2-2): EAGVVQSPRYKIIEKKQPVAFWCNPISGHNTLYWYLQNLGQGPELLIRYENEEAVDDSQLPKDRFSAERLKGVDSTLKIQPAELGDSAVYLCASSSPGGAGELFFGEGSRLTVL.

As concerns this clonotype: A much bigger clone sits one base away, suggesting this may be a read error. The conserved final phenylalanine or tryptophan is absent from the CDR3, which likely points to a read error. The chain is built from TRBV5-1 and TRBJ2-3, with TRBD1 matching 7 bases. The V and J ends lost 5 bases and 3 bases, in that order; junction bases with no gene match: 6. The CDR3 sequence is 14 residues long. Germline-derived CDR1 and CDR2 are SGHRS and YFSETQ. CDR3: CASRGGVGTDTQYY. CDR3 DNA sequence: TGCGCCAGCAGAGGGGGCGTGGGGACAGATACGCAGTATTAT.

This clonotype was picked up many times. The genes are TRBV4-1 and TRBJ2-2; TRBD2 might be the D (6 bases). This CDR3 spans 17 amino acids. Germline lookup yields CDR1 MGHRA and CDR2 YSYEKL. V lost 0 bases, J lost 4 bases, and 15 bases lay in between. The CDR3 region has the DNA TGCGCCAGCAGCCAAGAAGGTTTGGGTAGCGGCACCGGGGAGCTGTTTTTT. Translated, it gives CASSQEGLGSGTGELFF.

This clonotype came up many times. The J gene is TRBJ2-2, the V gene TRBV7-3, with TRBD1 matching 7 bases. There are 15 residues in the CDR3. CDR1 and CDR2 from the germline V gene are SGHTA and FQGTGA. The junction had 8 bases not matched to a gene; V was cut back by 7 bases and J by 3 bases. DNA of the CDR3: TGTGCCAGCAACCTAGACAGGGTCGACACCGGGGAGCTGTTTTTT. Residues: CASNLDRVDTGELFF.

CDR3 sequence reads: CASSAGLAEISTDTQYF. The DNA of the CDR3 is TGTGCCAGCAGCGCGGGACTAGCGGAGATTAGCACAGATACGCAGTATTTT. The chain is built from TRBV6-1 and TRBJ2-3, with 11 bases identical to TRBD2. V was clipped by 6 bases and J by 0 bases; unmatched bases: 8. The CDR3 contains 17 residues. Germline V gives CDR1 MNHNS, CDR2 SASEGT.

The table lists this clonotype with many counts. The rearrangement joins TRBV6-2 or TRBV6-3 to TRBJ2-1, with 7 bases fitting TRBD2. The CDR3 is 15 amino acids. Losses at the gene ends were 0 bases for V and 4 bases for J; bases not matched to a gene: 3. Germline V gene sequence: CDR1 MNHEY, CDR2 SVGEGT. CDR3 protein: CASSYSGGPYNEQFF. DNA of the CDR3: TGTGCCAGCAGTTACTCGGGAGGGCCATACAATGAGCAGTTCTTC.

This clonotype was seen a handful of times. The V call is TRBV7-2, the J call TRBJ1-2; no reliable D call. The CDR3 loop spans 15 amino acids. The V and J ends lost 4 bases and 0 bases respectively, with 12 bases between them. Per the germline V gene, CDR1 is SGHTA and CDR2 is FQGNSA. As DNA, the CDR3 is TGTGCCAGCAGCTACCTACCGGGAACTAACTATGGCTACACCTTC. Translation: CASSYLPGTNYGYTF.

This clonotype was detected many times. J is TRBJ2-3 and V is TRBV24-1; 7 nucleotides align to TRBD1. The trim removed 2 bases at V and 6 bases at J, leaving 1 base unmatched. Germline assignment: CDR1 KGHDR and CDR2 SFDVKD. CDR3 size: 13 residues. This CDR3 is CATSDWDSDTQYF. In nucleotides, the CDR3 is TGTGCCACCAGTGATTGGGACAGCGATACGCAGTATTTT.

This clonotype was detected many times. This chain joins TRBV30 and TRBJ2-3; unclear D gene. CDR1 is GTSNPN, CDR2 SVGIG, per germline (reference sequence). Trimming took off 3 bases at V and 1 base at J, with 8 bases between the two ends. CDR3 length: 13 residues. The CDR3 nucleotides read TGTGCCTGGAGGAAATTCGGCACAGATACGCAGTATTTT. This translates into CAWRKFGTDTQYF.

Many counts were recorded for this clonotype. The rearrangement links TRBV30 to TRBJ1-1; a weak D match, TRBD1 (6 bases). The V end was cut by 4 bases, the J end by 3 bases, with 6 bases between. Germline assignment: CDR1 GTSNPN and CDR2 SVGIG (reference sequence). The CDR3 extends over 11 amino acids. The CDR3 sequence: CAWNRDTEAFF. The CDR3 bases are TGTGCCTGGAACAGGGACACTGAAGCTTTCTTT. The full variable domain, rest sourced from reference TRBV30 and TRBJ1-1, is SQTIHQWPATLVQPVGSPLSLECTVEGTSNPNLYWYRQAAGRGLQLLFYSVGIGQISSEVPQNLSASRPQDRQFILSSKKLLLSDSGFYLCAWNRDTEAFFGQGTRLTVV.

This clonotype was observed a few times. This may arise from a read error, as a much more abundant clone is one base away. The chain uses TRBV18 and TRBJ2-3; D call uncertain. CDR3 size: 14 residues. CDR1 is KGHSH, CDR2 LQKENI, per germline. The CDR3 loop is CAGSPPSPRDTQYF. CDR3 DNA: TGTGCCGGCTCACCACCGTCGCCCCGGGATACGCAGTATTTT.

This clonotype was detected ten times or more. The junction and the germline gene differ at one end; a read error may be behind it. The chain is built from TRBV20-1 and TRBJ1-5; perhaps TRBD1 as D (6 bases). CDR3 length: 16 residues. Germline V gene data show CDR1 as DFQATT and CDR2 as SNEGSKA (reference sequence). Here the CDR3 reads CSARDLRAQGGQPRHF. The CDR3 DNA reads TGCAGTGCTAGAGATTTAAGGGCACAGGGCGGTCAGCCCCGGCATTTT.

This clonotype showed up many times. The chain uses TRBV19 and TRBJ1-6, with D possibly being TRBD1 (5 bases). The CDR3 sequence is 14 residues long. Trimming left V 5 bases short and J 10 bases short, with 15 bases between. The germline V gene has CDR1 LNHDA and CDR2 SQIVND (reference sequence). The CDR3 spells CASSPSVGDSPLHF. The CDR3 DNA reads TGTGCCAGTAGTCCATCGGTGGGGGACTCACCCCTCCACTTT. The variable domain in full, with the rest retrieved from reference TRBV19 and TRBJ1-6, is DGGITQSPKYLFRKEGQNVTLSCEQNLNHDAMYWYRQDPGQGLRLIYYSQIVNDFQKGDIAEGYSVSREKKESFPLTVTSAQKNPTAFYLCASSPSVGDSPLHFGNGTRLTVT.